The following is a T cell receptor beta chain sequence with its context. Its specificity is not known. Libraries were prepared by immunoSEQ multiplex PCR; TCRdb keeps only in-frame clonotypes and omits some of them. There are 45,000 to 50,000 clones in the sample; around 78% occur only once, and approximately 0.78% lies in the top ten. Single viable CD3+CD4+CD8-CD45RO+ cells were sorted as the memory CD4+ T cells. Donors' CMV status reflects serum IgG against pp150, pp28, p38, p52. Total CD4+ T cells were enriched by CD4 positive selection. With V trimmed by 4 bases and J by 3 bases, 8 bases remained unmatched. The length of the CDR3 is 15 residues. CDR1 is SGHDN, CDR2 FVKESK, per germline. The data were obtained in a study of memory CD4+ T cells and cytomegalovirus serostatus. Study-level points and caveats: Repertoires predicted CMV serostatus with median bootstrapped AUC of approximately 0.94.

The source of this sequence is an adult in good health and CMV-seronegative. The sequenced sample was memory CD4+ T cells from blood. The V and J genes are TRBV14 and TRBJ2-7; 8 bases match TRBD2. The CDR3 spells CASSLSGRALYEQYF. CDR3 nucleotide sequence: TGTGCCAGCAGCCTATCCGGGAGGGCCCTCTACGAGCAGTACTTC.